This T cell receptor (beta chain) comes out of a study of CD8+ T cells in alopecia areata (dated by TCRdb to the late 2010s). Broadly, across the study: Treated patients were enrolled in an open-label pilot trial of oral tofacitinib at 5 to 10 mg twice daily for moderate-to-severe alopecia areata. Patients stayed on tofacitinib for 6 to 18 months and then had 6 months of follow-up off drug so that delayed response and recurrence could be assessed. The study used high-throughput TCRbeta sequencing to examine T cell clonal expansion in alopecia areata, in both the C3H/HeJ mouse model and human patients. Human TCRbeta sequencing covered scalp tissue and sorted CD4+ and CD8+ peripheral blood T cells from patchy and totalis/universalis alopecia areata patients and healthy controls. Biopsies were taken from tofacitinib-treated patients at baseline and at 4 and 24 weeks of treatment, and a later scalp biopsy was taken in several of the tofacitinib-treated patients. Clonality in the scalp was compared among normal scalp (n=4), patchy alopecia areata scalp (n=8), and alopecia totalis/universalis scalp (n=8). The RNA source kit depended on sample type: the PAXgene miRNA kit for fixed scalp, the miRNeasy kit for PBMCs, and the RNeasy kit for mouse skin. TCRbeta CDR3 regions were amplified by immunoSEQ multiplex PCR using 35 Vbeta forward and 13 Jbeta reverse primers.

Read against the paper, the sample's time point label means: baseline before oral tofacitinib. Lesional scalp punch biopsies and peripheral blood were obtained from alopecia areata patients. After PBMCs were isolated by density centrifugation and stained for CD3, CD4 and CD8, a FACSAria was used to sort CD4+ and CD8+ T cells. The library was generated by the immunoSEQ multiplex PCR assay. To provide template for TCR sequencing, every sample had RNA extracted and reverse transcribed into cDNA. SuperScript III was used to make first-strand cDNA, primed with a 2:1 mix of oligo-dT and random hexamers. A synthetic immune receptor repertoire was used to assess amplification bias, and residual bias was removed computationally. The study's processing was this. Raw reads were preprocessed for error removal, and CDR3 was defined according to IMGT conventions as running from the conserved cysteine to phenylalanine. Clonality was calculated as 1 minus Shannon entropy normalized by log2 of the number of productive unique TCRs. Whether each scalp clone was CD4 or CD8 was inferred by checking scalp TCRbeta sequences against the CD4 and CD8 repertoires from sorted blood. TCRdb's version of the immuneACCESS table is confined to in-frame rearrangements and falls short of the full clone set. An unresolved V gene accounts for under half of the shortfall where checked; the remainder is of unknown origin. That table supplies the V and J calls and clone size; D and trimming were determined from the DNA. The table for this sample lists 140,000 or so clones; roughly half of them were counted only once. The top ten constitute less than 1% of the sample.

On the study overall, not on this receptor specifically: Compared with mice, TCR sequences shared between patients were less clear, possibly partly because of HLA diversity across the patient population. Higher clonality and more expanded CD8+ clones were observed in lesional scalp than in normal scalp, particularly in alopecia totalis/universalis, a finding suggestive of antigenic drive. Resident alphabeta T cells in normal human skin are also sequenced, complicating scalp TCR repertoire analysis, unlike mouse skin dominated by gammadelta T cells.

Deletion took 1 base off V and 5 bases off J, with a span of 5 bases between the germline ends. According to the germline V gene, CDR1 reads SGHTA and CDR2 reads FQGNSA. The CDR3 numbers 12 residues from cysteine through phenylalanine. Just CDR3 DNA is preserved here, 36 bases in frame from base 1. Comment on this clone: Its specific antigen is unknown. Nothing much larger sits one base from this clone, and base qualities are not available.

The receptor chain draws on TRBV7-2 and TRBJ1-1; no D gene call is confident. The TCR was taken from a human donor with alopecia areata. This specimen was CD4+ T cells sorted from blood, taken at week 0. The nucleotide sequence reads as follows: TGTGCCAGCAGCTTAGGGTGGACTGAAGCTTTCTTT. This codes for CASSLGWTEAFF. When the CDR3 is completed using the reference TRBV7-2 and TRBJ1-1 genes on either side, the full variable domain is GAGVSQSPSNKVTEKGKDVELRCDPISGHTALYWYRQSLGQGLEFLIYFQGNSAPDKSGLPSDRFSAERTGGSVSTLTIQRTQQEDSAVYLCASSLGWTEAFFGQGTRLTVV.